What follows is one TCR beta chain and its context. Its antigen is not identified. Germline V gene lookup returns CDR1 DFQATT and CDR2 SNEGSKA (reference sequence). The CDR3 has 11 residues. V lost 6 bases, J lost 9 bases, and 12 bases lay in between. This sample stems from a study of PD-1 blockade in classical Hodgkin lymphoma. General study results and limits: Although disease activity or prior therapy may be involved, causes of the repertoire differences remain undefined.

The protocol was immunoSEQ multiplex PCR, while the TCRdb copy is restricted to in-frame clones and leaves out a portion. The sample has 40,000 or so clones, about 87% seen once. Every patient experienced relapse after autologous stem cell transplantation, and brentuximab vedotin exposure varied. The TCR originated in a human donor with classical Hodgkin lymphoma. The chain recombines TRBV20-1 with TRBJ2-1, with D hard to call. Sample: peripheral blood mononuclear cells (PBMCs), taken at baseline. This chain's CDR3 is CSALRTSEQFF. The CDR3 coding sequence is TGCAGTGCCCTTAGGACGAGTGAGCAGTTCTTC.